These T cell receptor beta chains were read from a single sample in a study of T cell responses to AZD1222 COVID-19 vaccine. The data were produced by immunoSEQ multiplex PCR, yet TCRdb's version contains in-frame clones alone and is incomplete. The sample carries about 84,000 clones, approximately 85% recorded once. The sequences come from peripheral blood, collected 28 days after the second AZD1222 dose. These TCRs come from an adult who received the AZD1222 COVID-19 vaccine. Both conserved end residues are part of each CDR3.

TRBJ2-2,TRBV24-1,CATSAPGSRAGELFF
TRBJ2-2,TRBV6-6,CASRPSGRTGELFF
TRBJ2-1,TRBV14,CASSPQLAGGLSEQFF
TRBJ1-1,TRBV3-1/TRBV3-2,CASSQGTEAFF
TRBJ2-1,TRBV3-1/TRBV3-2,CASSQGNEQFF
TRBJ2-3,TRBV6-1,CASSERLVTDTQYF
TRBJ2-1,TRBV4-3,CASSQVEGAYNEQFF
TRBJ2-7,TRBV27,CASSRGLTYEQYF
TRBJ2-2,TRBV4-1,CASSQVQYTGELFF
TRBJ2-1,TRBV24-1,CATSDPGPKGNEQFF
TRBJ2-1,TRBV6-5,CASRFDRGVNEQFF
TRBJ1-1,TRBV6-5,CASRKSWGDTEAFF
TRBJ2-3,TRBV11-3,CASSLDPSTDTQYF
TRBJ2-3,TRBV5-5,CASSLGGRVTDTQYF
TRBJ2-2,TRBV12-3/TRBV12-4,CASSLGSGELFF
TRBJ2-7,TRBV19,CASSTDRGNEQYF
TRBJ2-2,TRBV5-1,CASTIRLANTGELFF
TRBJ2-1,TRBV29-1,CSAPAENEQFF
TRBJ2-5,TRBV6-2/TRBV6-3,CASSSANRVVETQYF
TRBJ2-3,TRBV19,CASSIGPGGGTDTQYF
TRBJ2-1,TRBV9,CASSVSDPVEQFF
TRBJ1-3,TRBV18,CASSLNERAAGNTIYF
TRBJ2-1,TRBV4-3,CASSRTSGRGGYYNEQFF
TRBJ2-3,TRBV30,CAWRLAGAASTDTQYF
TRBJ2-7,TRBV27,CASSSTGRPPYEQYF
TRBJ1-4,TRBV5-1,CASSLFTGGNEKLFF
TRBJ1-5,TRBV27,CASSGGGSNQPQHF
TRBJ1-1,TRBV12-3/TRBV12-4,CASSYEDYTEAFF
TRBJ1-4,TRBV19,CASSLGSGEKLFF
TRBJ1-2,TRBV28,CASRDAGLDGYTF
TRBJ2-3,TRBV7-2,CASSSTADTQYF
TRBJ1-1,TRBV4-1,CASSLSPREPEAFF
TRBJ2-6,TRBV5-6,CASSSDTGISGANVLTF
TRBJ1-4,TRBV5-1,CASSLGRGNEKLFF
TRBJ2-3,TRBV28,CASVTSGSRSDTQYF
TRBJ2-1,TRBV5-1,CASSLGTSGTNEQFF
TRBJ1-2,TRBV6-5,CASSYSAGRTSYGYTF
TRBJ1-5,TRBV18,CASSPDSHQPQHF
TRBJ2-1,TRBV9,CASSEAPRPDEQFF
TRBJ1-4,TRBV3-1/TRBV3-2,CASSQGVGLFF
TRBJ1-3,TRBV21-1,CASSKARSGAGNTIYF
TRBJ2-7,TRBV7-2,CASSPPGSGRLGEQYF
TRBJ1-1,TRBV18,CASSPIGQGNTEAFF
TRBJ2-7,TRBV11-2,CASSPRLAGSPEQYF
TRBJ2-5,TRBV7-2,CASSLVTGSSGKERETQYF
TRBJ1-4,TRBV11-3,CASSWSGTNEKLFF